One sample yielded the 32 T cell receptor beta chains listed below, sequenced in a study of T cell responses to AZD1222 COVID-19 vaccine. The repertoire was sequenced with immunoSEQ multiplex PCR; TCRdb's copy has only in-frame clones and lacks some. The repertoire holds 100,000 to 120,000 clones, 70% to 90% seen once, with around 16% in the top ten. The sample here was peripheral blood, taken 28 days after the second AZD1222 dose. The receptors derive from an adult who received the AZD1222 COVID-19 vaccine.

This chain links TRBV2 with TRBJ1-2; D not resolved. CDR1 and CDR2 from the germline V gene are SNHLY and FYNNEI. Trimming removed 6 bases from V and 4 bases from J, with 21 bases in between. The CDR3 is made up of 16 amino acids. CDR3 protein: CASSQRRSPVSYGYTF. Written as DNA, the CDR3 is TGTGCCAGCAGCCAACGACGGTCCCCGGTATCCTATGGCTACACCTTC.

V and J are TRBV6-2 or TRBV6-3 and TRBJ1-4; D is unresolved. The length of the CDR3 is 13 residues. The germline CDR1 and CDR2 sequences are MNHEY and SVGEGT. With 6 bases removed from V and 4 bases from J, the gap between germline ends came to 9 bases. DNA for the CDR3: TGTGCCAGCAGCCAGGACGTTAATGAAAAACTGTTTTTT. Translation: CASSQDVNEKLFF.

This chain links TRBV24-1 with TRBJ2-1, with a weak D call TRBD1 (5 bases). Looked up from germline, CDR1 is KGHDR and CDR2 is SFDVKD. Trimming pared 2 bases from V and 7 bases from J, leaving 14 bases between. The CDR3 is 15 residues long. Here the CDR3 reads CATSDWGRAKNEQFF. The CDR3 nucleotides are TGTGCCACCAGTGATTGGGGCAGGGCGAAGAATGAGCAGTTCTTC.

The chain combines TRBV9 with TRBJ1-2; D gene unclear. V was cut by 4 bases and J by 4 bases, with 17 bases left in between. The CDR3 contains 15 residues. The germline CDR1 and CDR2 sequences are SGDLS and YYNGEE. DNA of the CDR3: TGTGCCAGCAGCCCGACCGGTAGGGAGGGCTATGGCTACACCTTC. Translated, it gives CASSPTGREGYGYTF.

This rearrangement joins TRBV12-3 or TRBV12-4 to TRBJ1-1, with 7 bases lining up with TRBD1. The CDR3 runs 12 residues. Unmatched junction bases numbered 6, after V lost 7 bases and J lost 7 bases. In DNA form, the CDR3 reads TGTGCCAGCACTTTGACAGGGATTGAAGCTTTCTTT. Translated: CASTLTGIEAFF.

This clone was seen a single time. The V gene is TRBV27, the J gene TRBJ2-7, with D uncertain. V lost 5 bases and J lost 3, with 11 bases in between. CDR3 length: 13 amino acids. The germline V gene has CDR1 MNHEY and CDR2 SMNVEV (reference sequence). CDR3 amino acids: CASSLGSVYEQYF. Here the CDR3 DNA reads TGTGCCAGCAGTCTCGGGTCAGTCTACGAGCAGTACTTC.

The V and J genes are TRBV3-1 (or the pseudogene TRBV3-2) and TRBJ1-2, with 7 bases matching TRBD1. CDR3 size: 15 residues. Germline V CDR1 and CDR2: LGHDT, YNNKEL (reference sequence). The J segment lost 2 bases and the V segment lost 4 bases, leaving 7 bases of the junction unmatched. DNA of the CDR3: TGTGCCAGCAGCCTCGGACAGGTGGGGAACTATGGCTACACCTTC. This codes for CASSLGQVGNYGYTF.

In this sample, this clone turned up a few times. The chain employs TRBV5-4 and TRBJ2-7; 7 bases align to TRBD1. Germline-derived CDR1 and CDR2 are SGHNT and YYREEE (reference sequence). J gave up 3 bases and V 3 bases, and 3 bases lay outside the gene matches. The CDR3 sequence is 13 residues long. The CDR3 is CASSSDRYYEQYF. In nucleotides, the CDR3 is TGTGCCAGCAGCTCGGACAGGTACTACGAGCAGTACTTC.

The rearrangement links TRBV6-5 to TRBJ2-7; weak D call: TRBD1 (5 bases). The CDR3 consists of 13 residues. With 11 bases removed from V and 4 bases from J, the gap between germline ends came to 18 bases. CDR1 and CDR2 from the germline V gene are MNHEY and SVGAGI. The CDR3 is CALSLAGMYEQYF. The CDR3 bases are TGTGCCCTCAGTTTGGCAGGGATGTACGAGCAGTACTTC.

The rearrangement links TRBV7-2 to TRBJ1-2, with 12 nucleotides matching TRBD1. The CDR3 loop spans 16 amino acids. The J segment lost 4 bases and the V segment lost 0 bases, leaving 3 bases of the junction unmatched. Germline V gene sequence: CDR1 SGHTA, CDR2 FQGNSA. The CDR3 region is CASSLAGTGGGYGYTF. The CDR3 DNA reads TGTGCCAGCAGCTTAGCCGGGACAGGGGGCGGCTATGGCTACACCTTC.

The chain is built from TRBV4-2 and TRBJ1-4; the D is unclear. CDR3 length equals 17 residues. Trimming left V 0 bases short and J 2 bases short, with 13 bases between. Germline loops: CDR1 LGHNA, CDR2 YNFKEQ. The CDR3 is CASSQDGGPLTNEKLFF. The CDR3 coding sequence is TGTGCCAGCAGCCAAGATGGTGGACCACTTACTAATGAAAAACTGTTTTTT.

This chain joins TRBV21-1 and TRBJ2-3; whether TRBD2, the table's D call, matches the DNA was not checked. TRBV21-1 is given as a pseudogene. This CDR3 is 16 amino acids long. The CDR3: CASSKNGGPSTDTQYF. CDR3 coding DNA: TGTGCCAGCAGCAAGAATGGAGGGCCGAGCACAGATACGCAGTATTTT.

The genes are TRBV11-2 and TRBJ1-1, with TRBD1 as a possible D gene (6 bases). V was clipped by 5 bases and J by 3 bases, with 16 bases between them. Germline CDR1 SGHAT, CDR2 FQNNGV. This CDR3 region has 15 residues. The CDR3 loop reads CASSPTGIWDTEAFF. The CDR3 bases are TGTGCCAGCAGCCCAACAGGGATATGGGACACTGAAGCTTTCTTT.

As concerns this clone: This likely comes from a read error, as the CDR3 has no conserved phenylalanine or tryptophan at its end. It is unclear where the CDR3 begins or ends on the DNA, so no DNA is shown, and the CDR3 is as TCRdb lists it. V is TRBV12-3 or TRBV12-4 and J is TRBJ1-3; the D call in the table, TRBD1, was not verified against the DNA. 11 amino acids form the CDR3, both terminal residues included. CDR3 sequence reads: CASSPLPGQGR.

The chain carries TRBV28 and TRBJ2-2, with D hard to call. Germline-derived CDR1 and CDR2 are MDHEN and SYDVKM. The CDR3 is 13 residues long. V was shortened by 2 bases and J by 4 bases, with 5 bases between the two germline ends. This chain's CDR3 is CASSLNPTGELFF. CDR3 nucleotide sequence: TGTGCCAGCAGTTTAAACCCCACCGGGGAGCTGTTTTTT.

As DNA, the CDR3 is TGTGCCAGCAGCTCCCAGGGGCCTGAAAAACTGTTTTTT. Its protein is CASSSQGPEKLFF. The chain has TRBV6-5 and TRBJ1-4, with a weak D call TRBD1 (6 bases). This CDR3 is 13 amino acids long. Trimming cost V 6 bases and J 7 bases, with 12 bases left between them. Germline CDR1 reads MNHEY; CDR2 reads SVGAGI.

The genes are TRBV7-9 and TRBJ1-3; D is ambiguous. The CDR3 runs 16 residues. Germline loops: CDR1 SEHNR, CDR2 FQNEAQ (reference sequence). Between the trimmed V and J ends, which lost 5 bases and 4 bases, there was a span of 18 bases. The CDR3 sequence is CASSDKTPLAGNTIYF. CDR3 DNA: TGTGCCAGCAGCGACAAGACCCCCCTGGCCGGAAACACCATATATTTT.

The chain has TRBV27 and TRBJ2-5; 10 bases fit TRBD2. This CDR3 has 15 amino acids. V shed 5 bases and J 4 bases; nucleotides not matched to a gene: 7. Germline V gene data show CDR1 as MNHEY and CDR2 as SMNVEV (reference sequence). The CDR3 nucleotides are TGTGCCAGCAGTGGCGGGCTAGCGGGAGTAGAGACCCAGTACTTC. It codes for CASSGGLAGVETQYF.

The chain couples TRBV5-1 to TRBJ2-6, with D uncertain. The ends were cut back, 4 bases at V and 0 bases at J, with 14 bases in the middle. The CDR3 consists of 17 residues. Germline V lookup: CDR1 SGHRS, CDR2 YFSETQ. The CDR3 here is CASSTTSTYSGANVLTF. The CDR3 DNA follows: TGCGCCAGCAGCACCACCTCTACTTACTCTGGGGCCAACGTCCTGACTTTC.

The chain combines TRBV30 with TRBJ2-7; TRBD2 aligns across 9 bases. Per the germline V gene, CDR1 is GTSNPN and CDR2 is SVGIG (reference sequence). The CDR3 length is 16 residues. The junction had 7 bases not matched to a gene; V was cut back by 0 bases and J by 1 base. The CDR3 coding sequence is TGTGCCTGGAGTGTAGATAGCGGGAGTTGGTCCTACGAGCAGTACTTC. This translates into CAWSVDSGSWSYEQYF.

This rearrangement joins TRBV7-9 to TRBJ2-7; TRBD1 agrees at 10 bases. Looked up from germline, CDR1 is SEHNR and CDR2 is FQNEAQ (reference sequence). Germline trimming cut 6 bases from V and 4 bases from J; bases unmatched to any gene: 6. This CDR3 has 14 amino acids. CDR3 nucleotide sequence: TGTGCCAGCAGTAATCCGGGACAGGGGTACGAGCAGTACTTC. This gives the protein CASSNPGQGYEQYF.

The rearrangement joins TRBV7-9 to TRBJ1-6, with D maybe TRBD1 (5 bases). Looked up from germline, CDR1 is SEHNR and CDR2 is FQNEAQ (reference sequence). The CDR3 consists of 16 residues. Trimming left V 5 bases short and J 9 bases short, with 20 bases between. The CDR3 here is CASSQGRWDFASPLHF. CDR3 DNA: TGTGCCAGCAGCCAGGGACGATGGGACTTCGCTTCACCCCTCCACTTT.

The chain has TRBV25-1 and TRBJ1-6, with D unresolved. Germline loops: CDR1 MGHDK, CDR2 SYGVNS. CDR3 length equals 11 residues. Trimming took off 7 bases at V and 7 bases at J, with 5 bases between the two ends. This CDR3 is CASIRNSPLHF. In DNA, the CDR3 is TGTGCCAGCATTCGGAATTCACCCCTCCACTTT.

The rearrangement uses TRBV10-3 and TRBJ1-2; no definite D call. The CDR3 has 15 residues. The germline V gene has CDR1 ENHRY and CDR2 SYGVKD. The V end was cut by 2 bases, the J end by 3 bases, with 13 bases between. The CDR3 sequence is CAISEAPGLDYGYTF. DNA for the CDR3: TGTGCCATCAGTGAGGCCCCCGGGCTTGACTATGGCTACACCTTC.

This rearrangement joins TRBV4-2 to TRBJ1-5, with no clear D. V dropped 1 base and J dropped 3 bases, with 10 bases sitting between them. Germline assignment: CDR1 LGHNA and CDR2 YNFKEQ. This CDR3 comprises 15 residues. The CDR3 protein is CASSQGSGSNQPQHF. The CDR3 DNA sequence: TGTGCCAGCAGCCAAGGTTCCGGATCCAATCAGCCCCAGCATTTT.

This sequence joins TRBV2 and TRBJ1-5; D might be TRBD1 (6 bases). CDR1 is SNHLY, CDR2 FYNNEI, per germline. The CDR3 is 13 residues long. The germline V and J ends were trimmed by 6 bases and 11 bases, with 17 bases remaining between them. Written as DNA, the CDR3 is TGTGCCAGCAGGGACAGAACACCCGGGACCCAGCATTTT. This translates into CASRDRTPGTQHF.

This sequence joins TRBV24-1 and TRBJ2-3, with D possibly being TRBD2 (6 bases). V was shortened by 4 bases and J by 5 bases, with 15 bases between the two germline ends. The CDR3 runs 15 residues. Per germline, CDR1 KGHDR and CDR2 SFDVKD. This CDR3 is CATSEGRGMIDTQYF. The CDR3, as DNA: TGTGCCACCAGTGAGGGACGGGGGATGATAGATACGCAGTATTTT.

The V call is TRBV2, the J call TRBJ1-1, with D hard to call. Germline V gives CDR1 SNHLY, CDR2 FYNNEI. V was pared by 8 bases and J by 3 bases, with 13 bases between. This CDR3 is built from 13 residues. CDR3 in amino acids: CASPARSDTEAFF. DNA for the CDR3: TGTGCCAGCCCTGCCAGGTCTGACACTGAAGCTTTCTTT.

The chain combines TRBV5-3 with TRBJ1-2; unclear D gene. TRBV5-3 is known as an ORF, though its function is uncertain. The germline V and J ends were trimmed by 0 bases and 9 bases, with 9 bases remaining between them. This CDR3 is 12 amino acids long. In DNA form, the CDR3 reads TGTGCCAGAAGCTTGGCCGCCGGGCGCTACACCTTC. It encodes CARSLAAGRYTF.

The chain recombines TRBV12-3 or TRBV12-4 with TRBJ1-2; 7 bases fit TRBD1. The CDR3 contains 13 residues. Trimming removed 6 bases from V and 4 bases from J; junction bases left unmatched: 5. The CDR3, as DNA: TGTGCCAGCAGCTCAGACAGGGTCTATGGCTACACCTTC. Its protein product is CASSSDRVYGYTF.

This clone was recorded only once. The V and J genes are TRBV18 and TRBJ1-6; D remains ambiguous. Trimming cost V 6 bases and J 8 bases, with 17 bases left between them. Germline V gene lookup returns CDR1 KGHSH and CDR2 LQKENI. This CDR3 is built from 15 residues. CDR3 bases: TGTGCCAGCTCCCTGACAAGGGTTGGTGATTCACCCCTCCACTTT. Translation gives CASSLTRVGDSPLHF.

Concerning this clone: Germline is not matched at one junction end, which may reflect a read error. The chain links TRBV7-7 to TRBJ2-2; 8 bases are a match to TRBD1. CDR1 and CDR2 from the germline V gene are SSHAT and FNYEAQ (reference sequence). The CDR3 runs 15 residues. CDR3 amino acids: CASSGTGQGAGELFF. The CDR3 DNA reads TGTGCTAGCAGCGGCACTGGACAGGGTGCCGGGGAGCTGTTTTTT.